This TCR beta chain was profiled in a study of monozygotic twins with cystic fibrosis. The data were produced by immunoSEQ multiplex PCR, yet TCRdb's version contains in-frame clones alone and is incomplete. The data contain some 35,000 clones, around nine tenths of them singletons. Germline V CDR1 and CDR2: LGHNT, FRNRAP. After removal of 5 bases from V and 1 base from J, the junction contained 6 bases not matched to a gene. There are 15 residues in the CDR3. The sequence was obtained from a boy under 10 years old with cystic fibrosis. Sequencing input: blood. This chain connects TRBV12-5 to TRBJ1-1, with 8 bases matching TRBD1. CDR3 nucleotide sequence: TGTGCTAGTGGTCGAAGGACAGGGCGGAACACTGAAGCTTTCTTT. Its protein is CASGRRTGRNTEAFF.